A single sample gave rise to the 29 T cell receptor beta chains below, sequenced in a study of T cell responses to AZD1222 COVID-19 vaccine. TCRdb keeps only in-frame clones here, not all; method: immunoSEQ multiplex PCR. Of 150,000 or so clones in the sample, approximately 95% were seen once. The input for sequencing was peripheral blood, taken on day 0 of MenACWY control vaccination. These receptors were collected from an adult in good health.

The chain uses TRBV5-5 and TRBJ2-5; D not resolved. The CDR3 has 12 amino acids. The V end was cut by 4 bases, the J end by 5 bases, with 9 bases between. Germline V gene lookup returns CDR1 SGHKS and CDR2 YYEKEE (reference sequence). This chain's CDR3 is CASSTDFETQYF. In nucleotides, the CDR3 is TGTGCCAGCAGCACGGATTTCGAGACCCAGTACTTC. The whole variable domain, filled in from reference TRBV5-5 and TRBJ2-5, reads DAGVTQSPTHLIKTRGQQVTLRCSPISGHKSVSWYQQVLGQGPQFIFQYYEKEERGRGNFPDRFSARQFPNYSSELNVNALLLGDSALYLCASSTDFETQYFGPGTRLLVL.

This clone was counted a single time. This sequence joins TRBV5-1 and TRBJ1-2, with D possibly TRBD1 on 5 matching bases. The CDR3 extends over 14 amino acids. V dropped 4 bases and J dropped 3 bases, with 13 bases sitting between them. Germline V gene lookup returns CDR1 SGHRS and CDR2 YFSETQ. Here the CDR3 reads CASSLGPEDYGYTF. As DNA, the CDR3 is TGCGCCAGCAGCCTGGGACCTGAGGACTATGGCTACACCTTC.

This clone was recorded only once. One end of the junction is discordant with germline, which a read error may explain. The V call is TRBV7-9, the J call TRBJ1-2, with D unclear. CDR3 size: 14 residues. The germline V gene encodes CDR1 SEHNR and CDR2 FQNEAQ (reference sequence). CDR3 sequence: CASSSGRDYYGYTF. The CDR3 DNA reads TGTGCCAGTAGCTCAGGCCGTGATTACTATGGCTACACCTTC.

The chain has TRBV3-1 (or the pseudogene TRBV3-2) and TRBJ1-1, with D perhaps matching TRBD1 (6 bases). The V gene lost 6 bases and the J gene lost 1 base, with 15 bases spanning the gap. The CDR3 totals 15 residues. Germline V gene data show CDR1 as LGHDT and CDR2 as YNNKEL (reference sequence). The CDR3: CASSKGGSGNTEAFF. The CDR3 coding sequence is TGTGCCAGCAGTAAAGGGGGATCAGGGAACACTGAAGCTTTCTTT.

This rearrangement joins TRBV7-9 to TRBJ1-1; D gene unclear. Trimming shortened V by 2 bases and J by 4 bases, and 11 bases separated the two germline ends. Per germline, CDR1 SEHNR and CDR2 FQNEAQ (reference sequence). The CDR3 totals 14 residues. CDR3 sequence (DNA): TGTGCCAGCAGCTTATCGACGTACGGCACTGAAGCTTTCTTT. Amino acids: CASSLSTYGTEAFF.

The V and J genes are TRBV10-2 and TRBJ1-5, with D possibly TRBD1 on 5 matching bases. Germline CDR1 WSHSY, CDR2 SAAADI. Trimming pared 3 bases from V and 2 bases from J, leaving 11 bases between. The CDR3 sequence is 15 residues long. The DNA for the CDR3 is TGCGCCAGCAGTGAAGGGGCTCACGGCAATCAGCCCCAGCATTTT. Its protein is CASSEGAHGNQPQHF.

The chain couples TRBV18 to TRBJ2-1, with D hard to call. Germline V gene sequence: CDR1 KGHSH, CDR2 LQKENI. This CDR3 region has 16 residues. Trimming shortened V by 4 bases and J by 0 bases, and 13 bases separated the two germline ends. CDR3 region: CASSLRAHLSYNEQFF. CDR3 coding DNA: TGTGCCAGCTCACTAAGGGCCCACCTCTCCTACAATGAGCAGTTCTTC.

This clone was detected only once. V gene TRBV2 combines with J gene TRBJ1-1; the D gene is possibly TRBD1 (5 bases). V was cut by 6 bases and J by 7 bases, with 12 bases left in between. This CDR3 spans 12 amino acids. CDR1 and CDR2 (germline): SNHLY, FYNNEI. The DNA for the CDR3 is TGTGCCAGCAGAGCTGGGACTGTTGAAGCTTTCTTT. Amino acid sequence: CASRAGTVEAFF.

This CDR3 reads CASSSGTGVEKLFF. CDR3 in DNA: TGCGCCAGCAGCTCGGGGACAGGGGTTGAAAAACTGTTTTTT. V is TRBV5-1 and J is TRBJ1-4, with 10 bases aligning to TRBD1. The CDR3 extends over 14 amino acids. V gave up 3 bases and J gave up 7 bases; unmatched junction bases: 3. Germline CDR1 SGHRS, CDR2 YFSETQ. Combining the CDR3 with reference TRBV5-1 and TRBJ1-4 gives the whole variable domain KAGVTQTPRYLIKTRGQQVTLSCSPISGHRSVSWYQQTPGQGLQFLFEYFSETQRNKGNFPGRFSGRQFSNSRSEMNVSTLELGDSALYLCASSSGTGVEKLFFGSGTQLSVL.

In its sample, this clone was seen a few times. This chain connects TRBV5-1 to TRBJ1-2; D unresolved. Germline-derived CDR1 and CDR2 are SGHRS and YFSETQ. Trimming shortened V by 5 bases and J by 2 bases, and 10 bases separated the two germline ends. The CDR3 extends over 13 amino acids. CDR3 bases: TGCGCCAGCAGGACGGACGGAAACTATGGCTACACCTTC. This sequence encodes CASRTDGNYGYTF.

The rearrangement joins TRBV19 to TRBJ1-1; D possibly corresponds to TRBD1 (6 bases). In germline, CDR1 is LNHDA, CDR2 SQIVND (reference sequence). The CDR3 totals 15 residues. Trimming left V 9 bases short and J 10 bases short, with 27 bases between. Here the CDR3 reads CASKARGPQLGVAFF. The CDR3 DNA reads TGTGCCAGCAAAGCTCGGGGGCCCCAGCTCGGGGTAGCTTTCTTT. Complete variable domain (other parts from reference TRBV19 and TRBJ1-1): DGGITQSPKYLFRKEGQNVTLSCEQNLNHDAMYWYRQDPGQGLRLIYYSQIVNDFQKGDIAEGYSVSREKKESFPLTVTSAQKNPTAFYLCASKARGPQLGVAFFGQGTRLTVV.

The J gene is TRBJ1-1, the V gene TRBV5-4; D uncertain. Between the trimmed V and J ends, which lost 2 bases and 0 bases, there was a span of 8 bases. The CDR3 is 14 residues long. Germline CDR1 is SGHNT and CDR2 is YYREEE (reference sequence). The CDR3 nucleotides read TGTGCCAGCAGCTTAGGCGGCATGAACACTGAAGCTTTCTTT. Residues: CASSLGGMNTEAFF.

The CDR3 loop reads CASTNGTRPSSYEQYF. The DNA for the CDR3 is TGTGCCAGCACCAATGGGACTAGGCCGAGCTCCTACGAGCAGTACTTC. V is TRBV28 and J is TRBJ2-7, with 8 bases aligning to TRBD2. Germline values: CDR1 MDHEN, CDR2 SYDVKM. The V and J ends lost 7 bases and 0 bases, in that order; junction bases with no gene match: 11. CDR3 length: 16 residues. Filled out from reference TRBV28 and TRBJ2-7, the complete variable domain reads DVKVTQSSRYLVKRTGEKVFLECVQDMDHENMFWYRQDPGLGLRLIYFSYDVKMKEKGDIPEGYSVSREKKERFSLILESASTNQTSMYLCASTNGTRPSSYEQYFGPGTRLTVT.

The CDR3 protein is CASSLSETASYEQYF. The DNA of the CDR3 is TGTGCCAGCAGCTTATCTGAGACCGCCTCCTACGAGCAGTACTTC. The genes are TRBV7-2 and TRBJ2-7; unclear D gene. The CDR3 runs to 15 residues. Trimming removed 2 bases at V and 0 bases at J, with 11 bases between. The V gene's germline CDR1 is SGHTA and CDR2 FQGNSA.

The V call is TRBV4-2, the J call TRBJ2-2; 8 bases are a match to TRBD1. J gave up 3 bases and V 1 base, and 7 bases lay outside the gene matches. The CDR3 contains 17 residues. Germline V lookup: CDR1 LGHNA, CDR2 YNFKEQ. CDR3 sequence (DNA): TGTGCCAGCAGCCAAGTCCGTGCAGGGGGCGACACCGGGGAGCTGTTTTTT. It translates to CASSQVRAGGDTGELFF.

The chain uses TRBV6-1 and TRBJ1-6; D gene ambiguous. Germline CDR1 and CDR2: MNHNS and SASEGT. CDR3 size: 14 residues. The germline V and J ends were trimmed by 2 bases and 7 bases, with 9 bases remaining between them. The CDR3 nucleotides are TGTGCCAGCAGTGAAACAAGGGTGAATTCACCCCTCCACTTT. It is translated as CASSETRVNSPLHF.

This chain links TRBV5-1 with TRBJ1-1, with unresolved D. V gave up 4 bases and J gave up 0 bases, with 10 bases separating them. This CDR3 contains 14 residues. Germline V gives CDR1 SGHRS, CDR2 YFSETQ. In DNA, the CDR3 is TGCGCCAGCAGCAACCAGGCCTTGAACACTGAAGCTTTCTTT. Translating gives CASSNQALNTEAFF.

The CDR3 region has the DNA TGCGCCAGCAGCTTGGAGGGGGACTATGGCTACACCTTC. This codes for CASSLEGDYGYTF. The J gene is TRBJ1-2, the V gene TRBV5-1; D possibly corresponds to TRBD1 (6 bases). This CDR3 contains 13 residues. V was trimmed by 0 bases and J by 3 bases, leaving 6 bases between them. In germline, CDR1 is SGHRS, CDR2 YFSETQ.

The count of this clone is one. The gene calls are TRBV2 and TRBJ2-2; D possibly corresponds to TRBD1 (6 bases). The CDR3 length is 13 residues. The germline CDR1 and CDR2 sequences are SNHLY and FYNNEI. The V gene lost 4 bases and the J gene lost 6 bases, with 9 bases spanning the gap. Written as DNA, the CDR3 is TGTGCCAGCAGTGGACAGGTCTCCGGGGAGCTGTTTTTT. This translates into CASSGQVSGELFF.

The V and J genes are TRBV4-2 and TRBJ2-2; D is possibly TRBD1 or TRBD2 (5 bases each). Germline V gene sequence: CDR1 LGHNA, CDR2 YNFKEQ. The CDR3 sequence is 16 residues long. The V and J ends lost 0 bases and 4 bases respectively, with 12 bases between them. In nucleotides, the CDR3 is TGTGCCAGCAGCCAAGATCTGGGGGTGGGCACCGGGGAGCTGTTTTTT. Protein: CASSQDLGVGTGELFF.

Here the CDR3 reads CASSLPTSGGYEQYF. CDR3 in DNA: TGTGCCAGCAGCCTACCTACGTCAGGGGGCTACGAGCAGTACTTC. The rearrangement uses TRBV7-9 and TRBJ2-7, with 7 bases aligning to TRBD1. The CDR3 spans 15 residues. Per germline, CDR1 SEHNR and CDR2 FQNEAQ (reference sequence). J was trimmed by 3 bases and V by 5 bases; bases with no gene match: 10.

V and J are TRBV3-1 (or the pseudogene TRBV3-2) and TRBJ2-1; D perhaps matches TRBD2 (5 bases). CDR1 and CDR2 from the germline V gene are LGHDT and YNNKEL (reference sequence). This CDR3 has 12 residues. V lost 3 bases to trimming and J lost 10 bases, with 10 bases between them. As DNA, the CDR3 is TGTGCCAGCAGCCAGTCCGGGATCGAGCAGTTCTTC. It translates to CASSQSGIEQFF.

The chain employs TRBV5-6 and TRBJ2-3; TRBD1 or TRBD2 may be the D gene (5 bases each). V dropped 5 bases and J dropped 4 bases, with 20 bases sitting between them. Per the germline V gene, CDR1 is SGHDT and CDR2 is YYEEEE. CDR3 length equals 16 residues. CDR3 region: CASRFTGTRKADTQYF. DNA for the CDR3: TGTGCCAGCAGGTTTACCGGGACCCGAAAGGCAGATACGCAGTATTTT. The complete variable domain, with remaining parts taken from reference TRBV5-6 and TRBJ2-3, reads DAGVTQSPTHLIKTRGQQVTLRCSPKSGHDTVSWYQQALGQGPQFIFQYYEEEERQRGNFPDRFSGHQFPNYSSELNVNALLLGDSALYLCASRFTGTRKADTQYFGPGTRLTVL.

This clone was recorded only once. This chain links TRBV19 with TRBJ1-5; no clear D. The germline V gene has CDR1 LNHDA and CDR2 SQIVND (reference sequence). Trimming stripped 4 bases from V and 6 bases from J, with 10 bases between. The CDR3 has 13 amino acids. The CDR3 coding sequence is TGTGCCAGTAGTAATTCCCGATTTCAGCCCCAGCATTTT. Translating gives CASSNSRFQPQHF.

The CDR3 DNA is TGTGCCAGCAGCGGGGACGGTGCAACTAATGAAAAACTGTTTTTT. Encoded protein: CASSGDGATNEKLFF. The gene calls are TRBV7-9 and TRBJ1-4, with a possible D match to TRBD1 (5 bases). The CDR3 covers 15 residues. The V and J ends lost 5 bases and 0 bases respectively, with 10 bases between them. The V gene's germline CDR1 is SEHNR and CDR2 FQNEAQ (reference sequence).

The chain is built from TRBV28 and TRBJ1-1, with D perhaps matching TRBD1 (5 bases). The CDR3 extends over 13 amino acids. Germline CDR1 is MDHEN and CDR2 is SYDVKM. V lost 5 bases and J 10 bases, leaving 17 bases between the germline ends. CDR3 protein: CASSRAWGFGAFF. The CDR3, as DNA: TGTGCCAGCAGTCGTGCTTGGGGCTTCGGAGCTTTCTTT.

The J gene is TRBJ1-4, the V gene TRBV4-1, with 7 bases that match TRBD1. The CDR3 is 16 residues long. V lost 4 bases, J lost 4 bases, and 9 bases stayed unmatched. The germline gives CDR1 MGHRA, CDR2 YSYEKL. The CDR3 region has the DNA TGCGCCAGCAGCCGTTTTTTGACAGGGTTTAATGAAAAACTGTTTTTT. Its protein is CASSRFLTGFNEKLFF.

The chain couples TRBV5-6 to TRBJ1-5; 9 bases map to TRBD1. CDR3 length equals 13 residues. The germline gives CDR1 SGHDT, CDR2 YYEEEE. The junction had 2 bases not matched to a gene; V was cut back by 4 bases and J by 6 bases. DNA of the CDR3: TGTGCCAGCAGCCGGACAGGGGTTCAGCCCCAGCATTTT. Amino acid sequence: CASSRTGVQPQHF.

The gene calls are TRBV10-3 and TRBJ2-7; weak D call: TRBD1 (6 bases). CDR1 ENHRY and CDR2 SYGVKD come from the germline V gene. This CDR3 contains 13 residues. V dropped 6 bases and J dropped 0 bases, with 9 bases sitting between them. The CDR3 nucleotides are TGTGCCATCAGCGACAGGAGCTCCTACGAGCAGTACTTC. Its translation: CAISDRSSYEQYF.